These T cell receptor beta chains were read from a single sample in a study of T cells in Graves' hyperthyroidism and ophthalmopathy. TCRdb reprocessed the multiplex PCR reads via MiXCR and lists one record per CDR3 protein. Among 360,000 or so distinct CDR3 sequences, 13% to 15% were seen once, and the ten largest hold roughly a fifth. Material: blood. These receptors were collected from a woman aged 55-69 years with Graves' ophthalmopathy. CDR3s include the opening cysteine and the closing phenylalanine or tryptophan. The D gene is left open where the match is weak. Size is stated for part of the rows, as once, few or many counts, or as a class when the clone is expanded.

abundance	v_gene	j_gene	len	d_gene	CDR3aa	CDR3nt
.	TRBV28	TRBJ2-1	16	TRBD2	CASSVAGGVLQETQFF	TGTGCCAGCAGTGTGGCCGGGGGGGTCCTCCAGGAGACCCAGTTCTTC
few	TRBV29-1	TRBJ2-5	15	.	CSVEAAGAVQETQYF	TGCAGCGTTGAAGCGGCAGGGGCGGTACAAGAGACCCAGTACTTC
many	TRBV11-2	TRBJ2-7	18	.	CASSDQIRTGTWNYEQYF	TGTGCCAGCAGCGACCAAATACGGACGGGGACCTGGAACTACGAGCAGTACTTC
.	TRBV7-9	TRBJ1-1	15	TRBD1	CASSPPGQSNTEAFF	TGTGCCAGCAGCCCGCCGGGACAGTCGAACACTGAAGCTTTCTTT
few	TRBV28	TRBJ2-7	12	.	CASSPLSGEQYF	TGTGCCAGCAGTCCCCTATCTGGCGAGCAGTACTTC
few	TRBV20-1	TRBJ1-1	14	.	CSARVPGMNTEAFF	TGCAGTGCTAGAGTCCCAGGAATGAACACTGAAGCTTTCTTT
many	TRBV28	TRBJ1-2	13	.	CASSPSGTDGYTF	TGTGCCAGCAGTCCCTCCGGGACGGATGGCTACACCTTC
many	TRBV2	TRBJ2-1	14	TRBD2	CASSRSSGDNEQFF	TGTGCCAGCAGTAGGTCTAGCGGGGACAATGAGCAGTTCTTC
many	TRBV20-1	TRBJ1-4	13	TRBD1	CSASGTANEKLFF	TGCAGTGCTTCCGGGACAGCTAATGAAAAACTGTTTTTT
many	TRBV28	TRBJ2-2	20	.	CASRVPTGAGGPSNTGELFF	TGTGCCAGCAGAGTCCCGACAGGGGCGGGAGGGCCGTCGAACACCGGGGAGCTGTTTTTT
many	TRBV11-2	TRBJ1-2	15	.	CASSLEPGGAGGYTF	TGTGCCAGCAGCTTAGAACCCGGGGGCGCGGGTGGCTACACCTTC
.	TRBV2	TRBJ2-7	15	.	CASSENHLGTYEQYF	TGTGCCAGCAGTGAAAACCACCTAGGAACCTACGAGCAGTACTTC
many	TRBV20-1	TRBJ2-7	15	TRBD2	CSANLAGGRPYEQYF	TGCAGTGCCAATTTAGCGGGAGGGCGTCCCTACGAGCAGTACTTC
.	TRBV28	TRBJ2-6	15	.	CASSIEFSGANVLTF	TGTGCCAGCAGCATAGAGTTCTCTGGGGCCAACGTCCTGACTTTC
.	TRBV19	TRBJ1-3	16	TRBD1	CASSWPTGTAGNTIYF	TGTGCCAGTAGCTGGCCCACCGGGACAGCTGGAAACACCATATATTTT
.	TRBV6-7	TRBJ2-3	15	TRBD2	CASSYLGLAEDTQYF	TGTGCCAGCAGTTACCTTGGACTAGCGGAAGATACGCAGTATTTT
.	TRBV2	TRBJ1-4	15	.	CASGSTGFGGEKLFF	TGTGCCAGCGGATCGACAGGTTTCGGTGGTGAAAAACTGTTTTTT
many	TRBV5-1	TRBJ2-3	15	.	CASSVSGYTDGTQYF	TGCGCCAGCAGCGTTAGCGGTTACACAGATGGTACGCAGTATTTT
.	TRBV9	TRBJ2-1	17	TRBD1	CASSEQKDREAGNEQFF	TGTGCCAGCAGCGAGCAAAAGGACAGGGAAGCTGGGAATGAGCAGTTCTTC
.	TRBV6-1	TRBJ2-1	13	TRBD2	CASGLAGVDEQFF	TGTGCCAGCGGGCTAGCGGGGGTGGATGAGCAGTTCTTC
.	TRBV4-1	TRBJ1-2	15	TRBD1	CASSQPGQATYGYTF	TGCGCCAGCAGCCAACCGGGACAGGCAACCTATGGCTACACCTTC
.	TRBV7-9	TRBJ1-2	15	TRBD1	CASSSQRTGSYGYTF	TGTGCCAGCAGCTCGCAGAGGACAGGGAGCTATGGCTACACCTTC
few	TRBV4-1	TRBJ1-5	17	TRBD1	CASSQEATGGLNQPQHF	TGCGCCAGCAGCCAAGAGGCCACAGGGGGTCTCAATCAGCCCCAGCATTTT
many	TRBV10-3	TRBJ2-1	15	TRBD1	CAISPGTGAYNEQFF	TGTGCCATCAGCCCCGGGACAGGGGCTTACAATGAGCAGTTCTTC
.	TRBV6-5	TRBJ1-4	14	.	CASSYSAGNEKLFF	TGTGCCAGCAGTTACTCCGCAGGGAATGAAAAACTGTTTTTT
.	TRBV7-2	TRBJ2-5	16	TRBD2	CASSFLPAGGGKTQYF	TGTGCCAGCAGCTTTTTGCCGGCGGGAGGGGGAAAGACCCAGTACTTC
many	TRBV28	TRBJ2-1	18	.	CASSFDAAGINLYNEQFF	TGTGCCAGCAGTTTCGATGCGGCAGGAATAAACCTCTACAATGAGCAGTTCTTC
many	TRBV27	TRBJ1-1	14	.	CASSLSGQNTEAFF	TGTGCCAGCAGTTTATCAGGGCAGAACACTGAAGCTTTCTTT
few	TRBV7-3	TRBJ2-1	13	.	CASSLSADNEQFF	TGTGCCAGCAGCTTGAGCGCCGACAATGAGCAGTTCTTC
many	TRBV27	TRBJ2-3	12	.	CASQSEGDTQYF	TGTGCCAGCCAATCTGAGGGAGATACGCAGTATTTT
.	TRBV28	TRBJ1-5	15	TRBD1	CASSFWTGSNQPQHF	TGTGCCAGCAGTTTTTGGACAGGGAGCAATCAGCCCCAGCATTTT
.	TRBV3-1	TRBJ2-7	15	.	CASSLARGTSYEQYF	TGTGCCAGCAGCCTCGCGAGGGGGACCTCCTACGAGCAGTACTTC
many	TRBV28	TRBJ2-7	12	.	CASSWTAYEQYF	TGTGCCAGCAGTTGGACAGCCTACGAGCAGTACTTC